This T cell receptor (beta chain) was profiled in a study of T cells in localized non-small cell lung cancer (dated by TCRdb to about 2020). The study in broad terms: Comparing tumors with uninvolved tumor-adjacent lungs, the study looked at the T cell repertoires of approximately 250 patients with early-stage NSCLC. A mean age of around 66 years was recorded for the NSCLC patients, of whom more than 120 were male and more than 85 were female. The cohort was made up of around 220 treatment-naive NSCLC patients whose localized lung tumors had been resected. What the research found in general, with its limitations: A median of roughly 60 of the top 100 tumor clones were detected in paired uninvolved adjacent lung, and some 30 of these tumor clones were also found among the top 100 clones of the paired uninvolved adjacent lung. Because multi-region sequencing of the tumors was not done, intratumor heterogeneity could not be ruled out. Since the design was exploratory, TCR variables were selected using unadjusted p-values with no false-discovery rate correction. Longer overall survival was associated with higher T cell density in blood, whereas shorter survival was associated with higher clonality in adjacent lung. Uninvolved tumor-adjacent lung showed the highest T cell clonality, higher than tumor, which suggests more focused antigenic responses in the uninvolved tumor-adjacent lung.

TCR beta CDR3 regions were sequenced from DNA using the immunoSEQ Assay. In the original analysis: T cell density was computed as TCR beta template counts normalized to usable DNA estimated by amplifying housekeeping genes. Richness was estimated using the preseqR package, with extrapolation to 400,000 templates for PBMC samples and to 120,000 templates for tissue samples. Clonality was calculated as one minus Pielou's evenness. Tissue-enriched TCRs were identified through differential abundance testing performed on productive amino-acid clonotypes, with a minimum total count of 5 and an alpha of 0.1. The Jaccard Index and the Morisita Overlap Index were used to quantify repertoire overlap between compartments. GLIPH grouped TCR beta CDR3s together with public tetramer-defined viral CDR3s, and a viral motif had to include at least three viral sequences and show V-gene enrichment. The immuneACCESS repertoire file appears here via TCRdb, limited to in-frame rearrangements. These files lack a portion of the clones; in checked studies, under half of the deficit traces to unresolved V genes, and the cause of the others is not known. From that table come the V and J calls and clone size; the DNA was used to work out D and trimming. The sample profile shows roughly 86,000 clones; about four fifths of them were found once. The ten largest make up about 2.7% of the sample.

V has 3 bases trimmed and J has 10 bases trimmed; junction bases matching no gene number 14. Taken from the germline V gene (reference sequence), the CDR1 and CDR2 loops are LNHDA and SQIVND. Its CDR3 holds 17 amino acids, cysteine through phenylalanine. The kept DNA is CDR3 alone, 51 bases in frame from the first base. Notes on this clone: The clone's antigen remains unknown. No much larger clone is present one base from it, and per-base qualities are unavailable.

At diagnosis, peripheral blood, uninvolved tumor-adjacent lung and tumor were collected and were preserved as a mix of fresh-frozen and FFPE material. For TCR repertoire profiling, blood samples were analyzed as peripheral blood mononuclear cells. The chain joins TRBV19 to TRBJ2-1; the junction holds 11 bases that match TRBD2. The receptor comes from a man between 40 and 75 years old with stage I lung adenocarcinoma. The starting material was peripheral blood, obtained before any cancer treatment. At the DNA level, the sequence is TGTGCCAGTAGTATTGAGGTAGCGGGAGGGGTCTCAGGCGAGCAGTTCTTC. It encodes CASSIEVAGGVSGEQFF.